The clone carrying this T cell receptor (beta chain) came up a few times. Antigen unknown. A multiplex PCR was run with 60 Vbeta primers and 13 Jbeta primers. Original data processing: An analysis that came later counted roughly 80 million unique TCR beta chains, approximately 10 million shared. Sequenced by immunoSEQ multiplex PCR; TCRdb stores in-frame clones only, minus some. V, J and clone size were drawn from that table, and D and trimming were deduced from the DNA. Among 150,000 to 200,000 clones listed, about 80% were seen once. This specimen comes from a study of cytomegalovirus exposure and HLA in healthy donors. The study's findings and limits: Data from an earlier analysis indicated that most TCR beta V segments were productive either about 90% or about 30% of the time.

V was shortened by 0 bases and J by 7 bases, with 15 bases between the two germline ends. CDR1 MNHNS and CDR2 SASEGT come from the germline V gene. This CDR3 spans 15 amino acids. Healthy donors of bone marrow made up the group. Specimen: PBMCs. The receptor comes from a woman aged 18-29 years in good health and CMV-seropositive. The chain recombines TRBV6-1 with TRBJ1-1, with a possible D match to TRBD1 (6 bases). CDR3 amino acids: CASSEAKGGAGEAFF. CDR3 in DNA: TGTGCCAGCAGTGAAGCGAAGGGGGGGGCAGGTGAAGCTTTCTTT.